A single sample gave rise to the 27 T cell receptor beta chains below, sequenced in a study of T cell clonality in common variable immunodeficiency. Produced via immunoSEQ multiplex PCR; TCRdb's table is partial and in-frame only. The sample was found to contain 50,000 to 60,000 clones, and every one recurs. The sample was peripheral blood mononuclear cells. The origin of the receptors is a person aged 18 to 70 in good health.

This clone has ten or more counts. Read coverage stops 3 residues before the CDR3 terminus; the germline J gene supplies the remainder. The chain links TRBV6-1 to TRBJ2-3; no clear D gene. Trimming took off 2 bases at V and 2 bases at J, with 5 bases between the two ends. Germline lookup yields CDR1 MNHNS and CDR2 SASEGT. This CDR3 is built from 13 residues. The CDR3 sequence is CASSEMYTDTQYF. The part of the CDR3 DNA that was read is TGTGCCAGCAGTGAAATGTACACAGATACG.

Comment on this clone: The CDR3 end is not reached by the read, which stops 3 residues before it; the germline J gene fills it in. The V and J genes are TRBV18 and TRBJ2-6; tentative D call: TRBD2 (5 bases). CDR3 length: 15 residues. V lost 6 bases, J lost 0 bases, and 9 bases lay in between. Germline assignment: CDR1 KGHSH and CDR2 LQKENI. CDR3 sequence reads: CASSAEASGANVLTF. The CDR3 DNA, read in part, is TGTGCCAGCTCGGCGGAGGCCTCTGGGGCCAACGTC.

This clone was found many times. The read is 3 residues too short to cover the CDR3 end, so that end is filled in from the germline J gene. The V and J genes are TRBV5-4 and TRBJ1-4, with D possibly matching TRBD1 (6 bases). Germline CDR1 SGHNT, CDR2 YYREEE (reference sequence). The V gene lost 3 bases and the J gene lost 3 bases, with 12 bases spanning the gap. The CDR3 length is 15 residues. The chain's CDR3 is CASSSEAGANEKLFF. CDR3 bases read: TGTGCCAGCAGCTCGGAGGCAGGGGCTAATGAAAAA.

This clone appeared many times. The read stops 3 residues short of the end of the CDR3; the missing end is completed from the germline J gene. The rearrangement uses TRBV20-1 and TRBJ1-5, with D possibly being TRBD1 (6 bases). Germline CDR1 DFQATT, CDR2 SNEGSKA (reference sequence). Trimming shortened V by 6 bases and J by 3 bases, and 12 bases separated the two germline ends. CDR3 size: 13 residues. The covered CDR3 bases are TGCAGTGCGTCGGGACAACTCAATCAGCCC. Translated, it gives CSASGQLNQP. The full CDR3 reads CSASGQLNQPQHF.

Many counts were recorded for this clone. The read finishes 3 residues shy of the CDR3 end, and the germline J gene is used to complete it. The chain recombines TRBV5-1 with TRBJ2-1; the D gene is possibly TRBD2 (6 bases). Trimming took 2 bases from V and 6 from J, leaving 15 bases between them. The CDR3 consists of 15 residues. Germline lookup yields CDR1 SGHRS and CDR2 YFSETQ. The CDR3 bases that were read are TGCGCCAGCAGCTTTTACCCGACTAGTGGCAATGAG. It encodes CASSFYPTSGNE. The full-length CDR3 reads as CASSFYPTSGNEQFF.

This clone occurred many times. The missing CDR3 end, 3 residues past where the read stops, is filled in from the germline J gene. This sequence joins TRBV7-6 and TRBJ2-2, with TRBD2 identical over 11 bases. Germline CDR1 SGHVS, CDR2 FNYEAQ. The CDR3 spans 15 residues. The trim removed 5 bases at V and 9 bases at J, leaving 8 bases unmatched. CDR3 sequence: CASSPTSGSFRELFF. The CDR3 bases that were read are TGTGCCAGCAGCCCAACTAGCGGGAGCTTCCGGGAG.

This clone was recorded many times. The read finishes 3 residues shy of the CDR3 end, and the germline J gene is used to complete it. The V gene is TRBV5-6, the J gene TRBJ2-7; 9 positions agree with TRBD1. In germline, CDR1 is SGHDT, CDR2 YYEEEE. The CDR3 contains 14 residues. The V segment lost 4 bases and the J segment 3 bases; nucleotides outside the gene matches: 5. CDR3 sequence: CASSQTGGDYEQYF. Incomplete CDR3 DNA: TGTGCCAGCAGCCAGACAGGGGGGGACTACGAG.

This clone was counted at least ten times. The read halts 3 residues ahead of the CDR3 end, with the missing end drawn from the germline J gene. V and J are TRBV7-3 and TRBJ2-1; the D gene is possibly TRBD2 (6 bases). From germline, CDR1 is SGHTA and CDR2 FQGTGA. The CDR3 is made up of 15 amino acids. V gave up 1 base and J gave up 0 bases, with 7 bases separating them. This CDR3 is CASSLSGISYNEQFF. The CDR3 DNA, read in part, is TGTGCCAGCAGCTTAAGCGGGATCTCCTACAATGAG. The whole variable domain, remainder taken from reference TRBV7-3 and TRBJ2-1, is GAGVSQTPSNKVTEKGKYVELRCDPISGHTALYWYRQSLGQGPEFLIYFQGTGAADDSGLPNDRFFAVRPEGSVSTLKIQRTERGDSAVYLCASSLSGISYNEQFFGPGTRLTVL.

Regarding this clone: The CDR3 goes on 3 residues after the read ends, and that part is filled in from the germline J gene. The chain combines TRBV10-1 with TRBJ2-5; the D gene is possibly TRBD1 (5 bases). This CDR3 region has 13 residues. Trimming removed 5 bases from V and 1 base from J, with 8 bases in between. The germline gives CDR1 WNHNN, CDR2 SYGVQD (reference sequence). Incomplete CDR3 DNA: TGCGCCAGCAGTAGGGGTGTCCAAGAGACC. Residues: CASSRGVQET. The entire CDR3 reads CASSRGVQETQYF.

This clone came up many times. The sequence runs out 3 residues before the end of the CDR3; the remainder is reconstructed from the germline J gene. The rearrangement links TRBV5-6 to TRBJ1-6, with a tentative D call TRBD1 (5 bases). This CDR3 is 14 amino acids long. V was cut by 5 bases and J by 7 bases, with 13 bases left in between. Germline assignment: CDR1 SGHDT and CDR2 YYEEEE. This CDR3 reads CASRQGYRNSPLHF. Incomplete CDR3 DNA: TGTGCCAGCAGGCAGGGTTATCGGAATTCACCC.

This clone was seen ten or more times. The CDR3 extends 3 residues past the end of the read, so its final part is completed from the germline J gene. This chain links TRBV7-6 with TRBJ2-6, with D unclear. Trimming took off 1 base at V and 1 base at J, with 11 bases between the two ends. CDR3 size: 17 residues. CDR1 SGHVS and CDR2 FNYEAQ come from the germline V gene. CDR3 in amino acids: CASSLGAADSGANVLTF. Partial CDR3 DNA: TGTGCCAGCAGCTTAGGGGCAGCAGATTCTGGGGCCAACGTC.

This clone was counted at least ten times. The sequenced part of the CDR3 DNA is TGTGCCAGTAGGATCGGCAGGGGCCAAGATACG. This codes for CASRIGRGQDT. In full, the CDR3 reads CASRIGRGQDTQYF. The genes are TRBV19 and TRBJ2-3, with D tentatively TRBD1 (6 bases). The read falls 3 residues short of the CDR3 end, and the missing part is taken from the germline J gene. Germline V lookup: CDR1 LNHDA, CDR2 SQIVND (reference sequence). Trimming removed 6 bases at V and 5 bases at J, with 15 bases between. The CDR3 extends over 14 amino acids. Variable domain in full (rest from reference TRBV19 and TRBJ2-3): DGGITQSPKYLFRKEGQNVTLSCEQNLNHDAMYWYRQDPGQGLRLIYYSQIVNDFQKGDIAEGYSVSREKKESFPLTVTSAQKNPTAFYLCASRIGRGQDTQYFGPGTRLTVL.

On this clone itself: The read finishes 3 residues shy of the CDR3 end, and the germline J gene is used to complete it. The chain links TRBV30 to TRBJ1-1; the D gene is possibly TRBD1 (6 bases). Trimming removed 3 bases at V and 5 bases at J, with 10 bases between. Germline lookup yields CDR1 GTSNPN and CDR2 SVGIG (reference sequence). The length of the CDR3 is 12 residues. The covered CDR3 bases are TGTGCCTGGAGCAGGGGTTTTACTGAA. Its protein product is CAWSRGFTE. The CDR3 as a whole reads CAWSRGFTEAFF.

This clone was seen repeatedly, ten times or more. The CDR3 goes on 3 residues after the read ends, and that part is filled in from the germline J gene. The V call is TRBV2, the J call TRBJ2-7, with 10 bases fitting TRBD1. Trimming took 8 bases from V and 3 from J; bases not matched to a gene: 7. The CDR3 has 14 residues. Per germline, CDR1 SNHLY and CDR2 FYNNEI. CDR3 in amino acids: CASEGQGTHYEQYF. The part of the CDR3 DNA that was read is TGTGCCAGCGAGGGACAGGGGACCCACTACGAG.

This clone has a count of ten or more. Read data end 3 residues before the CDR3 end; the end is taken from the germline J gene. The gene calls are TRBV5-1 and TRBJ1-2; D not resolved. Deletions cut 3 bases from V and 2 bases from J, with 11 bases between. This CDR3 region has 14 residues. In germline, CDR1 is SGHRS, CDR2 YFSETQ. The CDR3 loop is CASSSIGGNYGYTF. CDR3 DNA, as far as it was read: TGCGCCAGCAGCTCGATCGGCGGAAACTATGGC.

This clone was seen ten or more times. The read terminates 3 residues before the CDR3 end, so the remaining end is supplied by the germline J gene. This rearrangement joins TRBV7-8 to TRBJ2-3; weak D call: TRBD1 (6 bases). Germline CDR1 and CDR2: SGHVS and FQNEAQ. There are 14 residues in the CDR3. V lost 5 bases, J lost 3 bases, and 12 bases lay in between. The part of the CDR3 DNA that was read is TGTGCCAGCAGCGCGTCAGGGGTGACAGATACG. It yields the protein CASSASGVTDT. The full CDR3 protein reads CASSASGVTDTQYF.

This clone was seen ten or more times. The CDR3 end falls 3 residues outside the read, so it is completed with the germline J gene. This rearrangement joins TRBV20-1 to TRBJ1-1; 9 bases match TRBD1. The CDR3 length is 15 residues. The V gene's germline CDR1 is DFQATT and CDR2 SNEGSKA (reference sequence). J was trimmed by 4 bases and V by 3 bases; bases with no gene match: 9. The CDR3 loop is CSARARGTGSTEAFF. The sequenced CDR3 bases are TGCAGTGCTAGGGCCCGAGGGACAGGGTCCACTGAA.

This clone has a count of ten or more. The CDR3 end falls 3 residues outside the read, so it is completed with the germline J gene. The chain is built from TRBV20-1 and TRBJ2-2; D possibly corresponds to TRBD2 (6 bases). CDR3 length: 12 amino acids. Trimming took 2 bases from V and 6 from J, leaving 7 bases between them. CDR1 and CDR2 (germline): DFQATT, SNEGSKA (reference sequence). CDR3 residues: CSARWGAGELFF. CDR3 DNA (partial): TGCAGTGCTAGATGGGGGGCCGGGGAG.

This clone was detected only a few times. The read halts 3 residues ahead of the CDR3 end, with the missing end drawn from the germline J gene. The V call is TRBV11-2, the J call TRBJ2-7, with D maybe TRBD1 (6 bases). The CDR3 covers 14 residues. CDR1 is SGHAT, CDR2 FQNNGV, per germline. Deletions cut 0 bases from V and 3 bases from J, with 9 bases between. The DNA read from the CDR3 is TGTGCCAGCAGCTTAGAACAGGGCCTCTACGAG. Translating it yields CASSLEQGLYE. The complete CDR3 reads CASSLEQGLYEQYF.

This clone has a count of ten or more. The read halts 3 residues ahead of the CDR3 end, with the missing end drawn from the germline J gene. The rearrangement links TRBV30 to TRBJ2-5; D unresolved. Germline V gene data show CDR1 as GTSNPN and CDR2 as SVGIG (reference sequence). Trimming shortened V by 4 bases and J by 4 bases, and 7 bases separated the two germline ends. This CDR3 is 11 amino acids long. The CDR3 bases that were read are TGTGCCTGGATGACGGGAGAGACC. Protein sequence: CAWMTGET. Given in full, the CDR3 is CAWMTGETQYF.

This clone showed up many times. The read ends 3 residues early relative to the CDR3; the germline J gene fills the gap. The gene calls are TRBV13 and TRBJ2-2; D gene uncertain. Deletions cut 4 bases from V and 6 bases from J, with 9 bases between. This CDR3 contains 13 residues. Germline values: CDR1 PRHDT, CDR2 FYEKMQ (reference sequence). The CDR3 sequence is CASSSPQAGELFF. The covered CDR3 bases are TGTGCCAGCAGCTCCCCGCAGGCCGGGGAG. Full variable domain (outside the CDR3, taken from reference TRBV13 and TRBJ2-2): AAGVIQSPRHLIKEKRETATLKCYPIPRHDTVYWYQQGPGQDPQFLISFYEKMQSDKGSIPDRFSAQQFSDYHSELNMSSLELGDSALYFCASSSPQAGELFFGEGSRLTVL.

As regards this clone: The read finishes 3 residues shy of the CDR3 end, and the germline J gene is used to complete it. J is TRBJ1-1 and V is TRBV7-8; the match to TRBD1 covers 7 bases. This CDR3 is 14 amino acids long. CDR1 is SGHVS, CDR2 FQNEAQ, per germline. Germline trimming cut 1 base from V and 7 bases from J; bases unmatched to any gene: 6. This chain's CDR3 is CASSLGRRQGEAFF. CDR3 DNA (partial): TGTGCCAGCAGCTTAGGGAGAAGACAGGGTGAA. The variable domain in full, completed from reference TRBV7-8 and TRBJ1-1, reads GAGVSQSPRYKVAKRGQDVALRCDPISGHVSLFWYQQALGQGPEFLTYFQNEAQLDKSGLPSDRFFAERPEGSVSTLKIQRTQQEDSAVYLCASSLGRRQGEAFFGQGTRLTVV.

CDR3 DNA (partial): TGTGCCAGCAGCCCCATGGGCCATGAG. It specifies CASSPMGHE. The full CDR3 protein reads CASSPMGHEQFF. J is TRBJ2-1 and V is TRBV13; unclear D gene. The sequenced fragment ends 3 residues before the CDR3 boundary, so the rest is inferred from the germline J gene. The CDR3 contains 12 residues. Germline CDR1 and CDR2: PRHDT and FYEKMQ (reference sequence). The germline V and J ends were trimmed by 5 bases and 8 bases, with 10 bases remaining between them.

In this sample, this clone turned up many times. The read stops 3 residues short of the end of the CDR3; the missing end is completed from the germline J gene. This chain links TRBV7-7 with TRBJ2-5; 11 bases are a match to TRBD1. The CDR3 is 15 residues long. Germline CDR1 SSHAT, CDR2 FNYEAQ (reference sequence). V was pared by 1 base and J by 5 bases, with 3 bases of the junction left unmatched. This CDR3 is CASSLGTGGQETQYF. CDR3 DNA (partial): TGTGCCAGCAGCTTAGGGACAGGGGGCCAGGAGACC. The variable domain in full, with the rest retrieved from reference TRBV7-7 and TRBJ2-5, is GAGVSQSPRYKVTKRGQDVTLRCDPISSHATLYWYQQALGQGPEFLTYFNYEAQPDKSGLPSDRFSAERPEGSISTLTIQRTEQRDSAMYRCASSLGTGGQETQYFGPGTRLLVL.

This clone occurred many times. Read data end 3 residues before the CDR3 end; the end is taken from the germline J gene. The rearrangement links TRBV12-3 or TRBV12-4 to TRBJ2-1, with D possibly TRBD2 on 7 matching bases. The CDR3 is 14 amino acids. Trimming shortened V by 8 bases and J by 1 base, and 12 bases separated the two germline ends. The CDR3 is CASLEGGSYNEQFF. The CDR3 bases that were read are TGTGCCAGCCTAGAGGGGGGGTCCTACAATGAG.

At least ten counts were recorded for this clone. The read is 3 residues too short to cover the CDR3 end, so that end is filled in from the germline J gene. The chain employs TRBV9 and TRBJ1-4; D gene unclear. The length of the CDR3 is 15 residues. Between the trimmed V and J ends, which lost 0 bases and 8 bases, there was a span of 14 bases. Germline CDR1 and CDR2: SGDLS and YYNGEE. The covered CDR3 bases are TGTGCCAGCAGCGTAGCCTCAACTAATGACGAAAAA. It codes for CASSVASTNDEK. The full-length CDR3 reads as CASSVASTNDEKLFF.

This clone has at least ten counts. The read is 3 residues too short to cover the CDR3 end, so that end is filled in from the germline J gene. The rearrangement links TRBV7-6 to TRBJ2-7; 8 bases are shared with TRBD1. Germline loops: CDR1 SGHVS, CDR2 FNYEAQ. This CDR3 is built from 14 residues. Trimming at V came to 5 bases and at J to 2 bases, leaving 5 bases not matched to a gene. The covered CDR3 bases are TGTGCCAGCAGCGCCGGGACAGGACCCTACGAG. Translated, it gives CASSAGTGPYE. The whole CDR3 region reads CASSAGTGPYEQYF.